This TCR beta chain was captured by sequencing in a study of CD8 T cells in ankylosing spondylitis. About this clonotype itself: Its antigen is unknown.

Scientists made TCR beta libraries using quantitative 5'-RACE with molecular barcodes. TCRdb used MiXCR to reprocess the 5' RACE reads, holding one entry per CDR3 protein. Of 700,000 to 850,000 distinct CDR3 sequences in the sample, 12% were seen once. Whole-study results and caveats: As reported, disease-linked clones showed significant enrichment in matched ankylosing spondylitis synovial fluid. Prior literature has documented some motif variants in synovial fluid and blood from reactive arthritis. There was a TCR beta motif, made of fewer than 10 highly homologous variants, that appeared characteristic of ankylosing spondylitis blood.

In germline, CDR1 is KGHSH, CDR2 LQKENI. Trimming removed 0 bases from V and 0 bases from J; junction bases left unmatched: 8. The CDR3 runs to 17 residues. This TCR came from a male donor with ankylosing spondylitis. The chain employs TRBV18 and TRBJ2-7; TRBD1 agrees at 7 bases. Sequenced: blood, either unsorted or a sorted T cell fraction (not recorded which). The CDR3 loop reads CASSPPGTDFYSYEQYF. CDR3 bases: TGTGCCAGCTCACCACCCGGGACAGATTTTTACTCCTACGAGCAGTACTTC. The full variable domain, completed using reference TRBV18 and TRBJ2-7, is NAGVMQNPRHLVRRRGQEARLRCSPMKGHSHVYWYRQLPEEGLKFMVYLQKENIIDESGMPKERFSAEFPKEGPSILRIQQVVRGDSAAYFCASSPPGTDFYSYEQYFGPGTRLTVT.